The rows below give T cell receptor beta chains drawn from one sample of a study of cytomegalovirus exposure and HLA in healthy donors. Profiling relied on immunoSEQ multiplex PCR, and the TCRdb table lists in-frame clones only, not all of them. The sample includes about 200,000 clones. Sequencing was performed on PBMCs. These TCRs come from a boy aged 10-17 years in good health and CMV-seronegative. Both conserved end residues are part of each CDR3. The D gene is left open where the match is weak.

TRBD1 TRBJ2-7 TRBV27 TGTGCCAGCAGGACAGGGTCCGAGCAGTACTTC CASRTGSEQYF
NA TRBJ1-1 TRBV6-5 TGTGCCAGCAGTTACGGTGGCGGAATGAACACTGAAGCTTTCTTT CASSYGGGMNTEAFF
NA TRBJ1-2 TRBV9 TGTGCCAGCAGCGTTTCGACGGGTACCTATGGCTACACCTTC CASSVSTGTYGYTF
TRBD2 TRBJ2-1 TRBV10-3 TGTGCCATCAGTGAGGTGGGACTAGCGGGGGAGTGGAGCTCCTACAATGAGCAGTTCTTC CAISEVGLAGEWSSYNEQFF
NA TRBJ2-5 TRBV13 TGTGCCAGCAGTAGAGTCCAAGAGACCCAGTACTTC CASSRVQETQYF
TRBD1 TRBJ1-5 TRBV4-2 TGTGCCAGCAGCCTAACGGACAGGGTAGAACAGCCCCAGCATTTT CASSLTDRVEQPQHF
NA TRBJ1-2 TRBV29-1 TGCAGCGTCCTACTTCCAGGGTCCCATGGCTACACCTTC CSVLLPGSHGYTF
TRBD1 TRBJ1-4 TRBV6-5 TGTGCCAGCAAATTACAGGGGGATAATGAAAAACTGTTTTTT CASKLQGDNEKLFF
TRBD1 TRBJ2-5 TRBV5-1 TGCGCCAGCAGCTACAACCTTCGGACAGGGGGGCAAGAGACCCAGTACTTC CASSYNLRTGGQETQYF
TRBD1 TRBJ2-7 TRBV9 TGTGCCAGCAGCGCGGGACAGTTCTACGAGCAGTACTTC CASSAGQFYEQYF
TRBD2 TRBJ2-3 TRBV11-2 TGTGCCAGCAGCTTAGTAGCGGGGGGCACCACAGATACGCAGTATTTT CASSLVAGGTTDTQYF
NA TRBJ1-1 TRBV28 TGTGCCAGCAGGCCTAGGGGCACTGAAGCTTTCTTT CASRPRGTEAFF
TRBD1 TRBJ1-6 TRBV5-6 TGTGCCAGCAGCCTAAGGACAGGGAGCTCCTATAATTCACCCCTCCACTTT CASSLRTGSSYNSPLHF
NA TRBJ1-3 TRBV2 TGTGCCAGCATCAACAGGTTCGGAAACACCATATATTTT CASINRFGNTIYF
NA TRBJ1-2 TRBV6-5 TGTGCCAGCAAACCTAGCGGAGTGACCCATGGCTACACCTTC CASKPSGVTHGYTF
NA TRBJ1-2 TRBV6-1 TGTGCCAGCATCAATGGGGCAGGCCGCTATGGCTACACCTTC CASINGAGRYGYTF
NA TRBJ2-6 TRBV30 TGTGCCTGGAGTGTTTTTCGGCAGGGAGGCTCTGGGGCCAACGTCCTGACTTTC CAWSVFRQGGSGANVLTF
NA TRBJ1-2 TRBV29-1 TGCAGCGTTGATAGAGAGGGGGGGGACTATGGCTACACCTTC CSVDREGGDYGYTF
TRBD2 TRBJ2-5 TRBV9 TGTGCCAGCAGCGTCGGGTTAGCGGGGGGGCTTGAGACCCAGTACTTC CASSVGLAGGLETQYF
NA TRBJ1-2 TRBV23-1 TGCGCCAGCAGTTCACAGGGAAAAGTTAGCTATGGCTACACCTTC CASSSQGKVSYGYTF
TRBD2 TRBJ2-1 TRBV7-3 TGTGCCAGCAGCGCGCAGGCCTTGGCGGGGGGGGATGAGCAGTTCTTC CASSAQALAGGDEQFF
NA TRBJ2-1 TRBV11-3 TGTGCCAGCAGCTTAGGTGGCAGTTACAATGAGCAGTTCTTC CASSLGGSYNEQFF
NA TRBJ1-3 TRBV28 TGTGCCAGCAGTACCCAAGGCGGGGGCTCTGGAAACACCATATATTTT CASSTQGGGSGNTIYF
NA TRBJ1-1 TRBV27 TGTGCCAGCAAGACCCTTCGACAGCTTGAAGCTTTCTTT CASKTLRQLEAFF
NA TRBJ1-2 TRBV30 TGTGCCTGGAGTGGTTTTGGGGGGTTGGACTATGGCTACACCTTC CAWSGFGGLDYGYTF
NA TRBJ2-7 TRBV11-2 TGTGCCAGCAGCCCTCCGAGGCACCGCTACGAGCAGTACTTC CASSPPRHRYEQYF
NA TRBJ1-2 TRBV29-1 TGCAGCGTTGTTTCCCCGGGGGAAGCAGACTGCTACACCTTC CSVVSPGEADCYTF
NA TRBJ2-7 TRBV7-2 TGTGCCAGCAGCCCCTTGGGCAGTTTATACTACGAGCAGTACTTC CASSPLGSLYYEQYF
TRBD1 TRBJ2-7 TRBV5-6 TGTGCCAGCAGCCGGACAGGGAAATCCTACGAGCAGTACTTC CASSRTGKSYEQYF
NA TRBJ1-5 TRBV5-4 TGTGCCAGCAGCTTGGACAGGGCAAGGCAGCCCCAGCATTTT CASSLDRARQPQHF
NA TRBJ1-1 TRBV11-2 TGTGCCAGCAGCCTAATGGGCACGAACACTGAAGCTTTCTTT CASSLMGTNTEAFF
TRBD1 TRBJ2-7 TRBV10-3 TGTGCCATCAGTGACTGGGACAGGGCGTTGGGCGAGCAGTACTTC CAISDWDRALGEQYF
NA TRBJ2-1 TRBV30 TGTGCCTGGAGTGTCTCTGGGGGACTCAACGAGCATCGGTTCTTC CAWSVSGGLNEHRFF
TRBD1 TRBJ2-7 TRBV27 TGTGCCAGCAGAAGGACGGGACAGGGGTCCTACGAGCAGTACTTC CASRRTGQGSYEQYF
TRBD1 TRBJ2-7 TRBV2 TGTGCCAGCAAAACCGGGACAGGGGACTACGAGCAGTACTTC CASKTGTGDYEQYF
TRBD1 TRBJ2-6 TRBV30 TGTGCCTGGAGGGGGACAGGGGGCAAGGGGGCCAACGTCCTGACTTTC CAWRGTGGKGANVLTF
TRBD1 TRBJ2-5 TRBV25-1 TGTGCCAGCAGTGAATTTGATTTGACAGGGCCTAAAGAGACCCAGTACTTC CASSEFDLTGPKETQYF
NA TRBJ2-7 TRBV28 TGTGCCAGTTGTACGGGCAGGAGGTCCGAGCAGTACTTC CASCTGRRSEQYF
NA TRBJ1-2 TRBV4-2 TGTGCCAGCAGCCAAGCACCGCCTAGCTATGGCTACACCTTC CASSQAPPSYGYTF
NA TRBJ2-1 TRBV6-6 TGTGCCAGCAGTTACTCGAGAAGGACAGAGTACAATGAGCAGTTCTTC CASSYSRRTEYNEQFF
TRBD1 TRBJ1-1 TRBV29-1 TGCAGCGCCACCCCAGGGGGAATGAACACTGAAGCTTTCTTT CSATPGGMNTEAFF
TRBD1 TRBJ1-2 TRBV2 TGTGCCAGCAGTGCCCACGGACAGGGAAATAACTATGGCTACACCTTC CASSAHGQGNNYGYTF
TRBD1 TRBJ1-6 TRBV5-6 TGTGCCAGCAGGATAACGGGACAGGGAAATTCACCCCTCCACTTT CASRITGQGNSPLHF
NA TRBJ2-4 TRBV19 TGTGCCAGTAGTAGGGGGCCGGTGGCGGGGGACATTCAGTACTTC CASSRGPVAGDIQYF
NA TRBJ1-1 TRBV20-1 TGCAGTGTTAAAGCGGGAGCTTTCTTT CSVKAGAFF
TRBD1 TRBJ2-3 TRBV19 TGTGCCAGTAGTAGGGACAGGAGCACAGATACGCAGTATTTT CASSRDRSTDTQYF
TRBD2 TRBJ2-7 TRBV5-6 TGTGCCAGCAGCAAACCGGGGGGGTGGAGTTCCTACGAGCAGTACTTC CASSKPGGWSSYEQYF